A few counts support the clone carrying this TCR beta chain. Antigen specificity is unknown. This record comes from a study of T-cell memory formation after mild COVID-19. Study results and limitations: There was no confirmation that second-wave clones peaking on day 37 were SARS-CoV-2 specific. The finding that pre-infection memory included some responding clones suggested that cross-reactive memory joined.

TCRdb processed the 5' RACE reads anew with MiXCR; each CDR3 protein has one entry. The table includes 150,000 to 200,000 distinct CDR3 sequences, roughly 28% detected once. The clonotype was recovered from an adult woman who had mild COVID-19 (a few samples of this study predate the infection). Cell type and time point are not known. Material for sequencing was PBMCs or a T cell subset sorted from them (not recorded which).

DNA of the CDR3: TGTGCCAGCAGCCCACGACAGGAACCAGCATTTGAGCAGTTCTTC. This translates into CASSPRQEPAFEQFF. This chain joins TRBV9 and TRBJ2-1, with a tentative D call TRBD1 (6 bases). Germline V gene sequence: CDR1 SGDLS, CDR2 YYNGEE. The CDR3 consists of 15 residues. V was pared by 4 bases and J by 9 bases, with 20 bases between.